What follows are 15 T cell receptor beta chains derived from one specimen sequenced in a study of shared clonotypes between healthy human individuals. The method was immunoSEQ multiplex PCR; TCRdb's version includes in-frame clones alone and lacks a portion of them. There are about 2.4 million clones in the sample; more than 85% occur only once, and approximately 0.37% lies in the top ten. The sample comprised naive CD4+ T cells from PBMCs. Sample subset: CD45RA+ positively selected. The receptors derive from a man aged 18-30 years in good health. Some clones in this sample may be carry-over from other donors' samples.

CDR3 bases: TGTGCCAGCAGCCGCATAGAAGGGGGCCAAGAGACCCAGTACTTC. Translating it yields CASSRIEGGQETQYF. The chain is built from TRBV11-3 and TRBJ2-5; D perhaps matches TRBD1 (6 bases). Trimming stripped 5 bases from V and 1 base from J, with 14 bases between. The CDR3 is 15 residues long. Germline CDR1 reads SGHNT; CDR2 reads YENEEA.

As concerns this clone: Other DNA sequences in the sample encode the same CDR3. The rearrangement joins TRBV7-3 to TRBJ2-3; tentatively, D is TRBD2 (5 bases). The germline CDR1 and CDR2 sequences are SGHTA and FQGTGA. The CDR3 runs 15 residues. V was pared by 3 bases and J by 1 base, with 11 bases between. CDR3: CASSFRLAGTDTQYF. CDR3 sequence (DNA): TGTGCCAGCAGCTTCAGGCTAGCCGGCACAGATACGCAGTATTTT.

V is TRBV19 and J is TRBJ2-5, with 9 bases lining up with TRBD1. The CDR3 covers 15 residues. Germline lookup yields CDR1 LNHDA and CDR2 SQIVND (reference sequence). The trim removed 5 bases at V and 1 base at J, leaving 5 bases unmatched. The CDR3 sequence: CASSWWTGVQETQYF. As DNA, the CDR3 is TGTGCCAGTAGTTGGTGGACAGGGGTCCAAGAGACCCAGTACTTC.

The chain employs TRBV11-2 and TRBJ2-7; a weak D match, TRBD2 (5 bases). Between the trimmed V and J ends, which lost 1 base and 2 bases, there was a span of 12 bases. In germline, CDR1 is SGHAT, CDR2 FQNNGV. CDR3 length: 15 amino acids. As DNA, the CDR3 is TGTGCCAGCAGCTTAGTAACGGGGATTACCTACGAGCAGTACTTC. It translates to CASSLVTGITYEQYF.

The rearrangement uses TRBV5-1 and TRBJ2-5; D is perhaps TRBD1 or TRBD2 (5 bases each). From germline, CDR1 is SGHRS and CDR2 YFSETQ. This CDR3 contains 13 residues. Trimming removed 5 bases at V and 4 bases at J, with 12 bases between. CDR3 protein: CASSRDGIETQYF. As DNA, the CDR3 is TGCGCCAGCAGTAGGGACGGGATAGAGACCCAGTACTTC.

V is TRBV21-1 and J is TRBJ2-7; the D call TRBD1 from the table was never checked on the DNA. TRBV21-1 is designated a pseudogene. This CDR3 is built from 15 residues. The CDR3 loop reads CASTNPIQGSYEQYF. The CDR3 DNA sequence: TGTGCCAGCACCAATCCCATACAGGGCTCCTACGAGCAGTACTTC.

V gene TRBV5-1 combines with J gene TRBJ2-1; TRBD1 or TRBD2 may be the D gene (5 bases each). Trimming removed 4 bases from V and 10 bases from J, with 18 bases in between. From germline, CDR1 is SGHRS and CDR2 YFSETQ. The CDR3 runs to 14 residues. CDR3 amino acids: CASSPGPALLEQFF. The CDR3 nucleotides read TGCGCCAGCAGCCCGGGACCCGCTCTGTTGGAGCAGTTCTTC.

The V gene is TRBV6-5, the J gene TRBJ1-1, with 9 nucleotides matching TRBD1. V shed 5 bases, J shed 6 bases, and the junction held 10 bases outside the gene matches. The CDR3 totals 15 residues. Germline CDR1 is MNHEY and CDR2 is SVGAGI. The DNA for the CDR3 is TGTGCCAGCAGTCCGTCCCGGGACAGGGTCGCTGAAGCTTTCTTT. It translates to CASSPSRDRVAEAFF.

V and J are TRBV15 and TRBJ1-2, with TRBD1 as a possible D gene (5 bases). Trimming took 0 bases from V and 7 from J, leaving 6 bases between them. This CDR3 is 12 amino acids long. In germline, CDR1 is LNHNV, CDR2 YYDKDF (reference sequence). For the CDR3, the DNA is TGTGCCACCAGCAGAGAAAGGGGTGGCTACACCTTC. Its translation is CATSRERGGYTF.

The chain joins TRBV29-1 to TRBJ2-2; D is perhaps TRBD1 (5 bases). Trimming pared 2 bases from V and 5 bases from J, leaving 12 bases between. The CDR3 has 14 amino acids. In germline, CDR1 is SQVTM, CDR2 ANQGSEA. DNA of the CDR3: TGCAGCGTTGAAATCGCTAGGGGAACCGGGGAGCTGTTTTTT. It codes for CSVEIARGTGELFF.

This chain connects TRBV5-6 to TRBJ2-5, with 7 bases aligning to TRBD2. V was pared by 0 bases and J by 6 bases, with 11 bases of the junction left unmatched. The CDR3 is 16 residues long. Germline assignment: CDR1 SGHDT and CDR2 YYEEEE. As DNA, the CDR3 is TGTGCCAGCAGCTTGGCGGGGGGTGCGGGGAGGAAGACCCAGTACTTC. Amino acid sequence: CASSLAGGAGRKTQYF.

In regard to this clone: One base away lies a much larger clone, so this may be a sequencing read error. At the DNA level, this CDR3 is encoded by other sequences in the same sample as well. V gene TRBV11-2 combines with J gene TRBJ1-1; no clear D gene. The CDR3 sequence is 13 residues long. V gave up 0 bases and J gave up 3 bases, with 5 bases separating them. Looked up from germline, CDR1 is SGHAT and CDR2 is FQNNGV. In DNA, the CDR3 is TGTGCCAGCAGCTTAGAGGTCGACACTGAAGCTTTCTTT. This codes for CASSLEVDTEAFF. Filled out from reference TRBV11-2 and TRBJ1-1, the complete variable domain reads EAGVAQSPRYKIIEKRQSVAFWCNPISGHATLYWYQQILGQGPKLLIQFQNNGVVDDSQLPKDRFSAERLKGVDSTLKIQPAKLEDSAVYLCASSLEVDTEAFFGQGTRLTVV.

CDR3 bases: TGTGCCAGCAGCTCTGGACAGAGGAGGGATGGCTACACCTTC. Its protein is CASSSGQRRDGYTF. The chain has TRBV7-6 and TRBJ1-2; D is possibly TRBD1 (6 bases). Germline CDR1 SGHVS, CDR2 FNYEAQ. There are 14 residues in the CDR3. Trimming shortened V by 4 bases and J by 6 bases, and 15 bases separated the two germline ends.

The chain joins TRBV7-2 to TRBJ1-4, with D perhaps matching TRBD1 (5 bases). Per the germline V gene, CDR1 is SGHTA and CDR2 is FQGNSA. There are 16 residues in the CDR3. The ends were cut back, 0 bases at V and 8 bases at J, with 16 bases in the middle. The DNA of the CDR3 is TGTGCCAGCAGCTTAGCGGTACCAGGGAAGGGGGAAAAACTGTTTTTT. Its translation: CASSLAVPGKGEKLFF.

The chain carries TRBV10-3 and TRBJ2-7, with D perhaps TRBD1 (5 bases). The germline V gene encodes CDR1 ENHRY and CDR2 SYGVKD. This CDR3 comprises 14 residues. Trimming shortened V by 8 bases and J by 2 bases, and 16 bases separated the two germline ends. The CDR3 is CAIGRQGDAYEQYF. The DNA for the CDR3 is TGTGCCATCGGACGGCAGGGTGATGCCTACGAGCAGTACTTC.